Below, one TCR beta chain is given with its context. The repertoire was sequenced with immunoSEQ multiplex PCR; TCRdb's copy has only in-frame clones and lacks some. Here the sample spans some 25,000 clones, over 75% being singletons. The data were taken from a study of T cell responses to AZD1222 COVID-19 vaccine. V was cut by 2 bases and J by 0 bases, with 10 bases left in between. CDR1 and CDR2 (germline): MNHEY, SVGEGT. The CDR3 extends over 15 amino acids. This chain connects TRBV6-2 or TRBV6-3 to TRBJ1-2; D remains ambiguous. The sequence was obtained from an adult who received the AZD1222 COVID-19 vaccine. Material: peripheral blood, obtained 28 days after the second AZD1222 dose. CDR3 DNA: TGTGCCAGCAGTTACGGTCGGTCAGCTAACTATGGCTACACCTTC. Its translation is CASSYGRSANYGYTF.